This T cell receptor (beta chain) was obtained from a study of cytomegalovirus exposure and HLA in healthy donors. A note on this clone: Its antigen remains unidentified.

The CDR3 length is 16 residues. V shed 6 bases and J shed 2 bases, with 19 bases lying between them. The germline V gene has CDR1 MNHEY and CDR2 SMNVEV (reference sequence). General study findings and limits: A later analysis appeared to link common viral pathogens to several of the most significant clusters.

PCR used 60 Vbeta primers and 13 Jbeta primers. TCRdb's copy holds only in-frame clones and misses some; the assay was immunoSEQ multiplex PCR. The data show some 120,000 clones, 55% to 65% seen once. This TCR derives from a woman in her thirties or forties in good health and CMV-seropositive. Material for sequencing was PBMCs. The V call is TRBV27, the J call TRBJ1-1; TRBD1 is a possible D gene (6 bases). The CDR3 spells CASRPRTGTPNTEAFF. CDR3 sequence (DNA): TGTGCCAGCAGACCCCGCACCGGGACACCTAACACTGAAGCTTTCTTT.